The present T cell receptor (beta chain) was sequenced within a study of blood T cell repertoires in COVID-19. This clone was seen a handful of times. In the original processing: Estimation of nucleated cell counts was performed using reference gene primer amplification. The repertoire was sequenced with immunoSEQ multiplex PCR; TCRdb's copy has only in-frame clones and lacks some. Clone size and V and J calls were adopted from that table, with D and trimming inferred from the DNA. The table lists over 95,000 clones, less than 90% of them singletons. This TCR came from a man in his 70s with active or convalescent COVID-19. Sequenced: peripheral blood.

CDR3 sequence: CASRTGTSGNTIYF. CDR3 bases: TGTGCCAGCAGGACAGGGACCTCTGGAAACACCATATATTTT. The rearrangement uses TRBV2 and TRBJ1-3, with 7 bases lining up with TRBD1. The germline CDR1 and CDR2 sequences are SNHLY and FYNNEI. This CDR3 contains 14 residues. V was clipped by 6 bases and J by 0 bases; unmatched bases: 2.